This paragraph reports one T cell receptor beta chain. It has no known antigen specificity. Qualities for individual bases were not recorded, and no much larger clone is one base off. Libraries were made using 5' RACE. Sequencing instrument: Illumina HiSeq 2000. A universal primer binding site was introduced by template switching, and a unique molecular identifier was present in the final cDNA, enabling accurate counting of TCR cDNA molecules. Specific primers in the conserved constant-segment region were used to synthesize first-strand cDNA for TCR alpha and beta chains. To control for contamination, each cDNA library was double barcoded with a SMART-Mk sample barcode plus Illumina barcodes. Two successive PCR steps introduced TruSeq adapter sequences along with Illumina sample barcodes. The Illumina HiSeq platform was used with custom primers to sequence TCR alpha and beta cDNA libraries. The authors' analysis ran thus. Unique molecular identifiers were extracted from raw reads with MiGEC, and CDR3 positions were determined with MiXCR. For each individual, recombination models were inferred using an EM algorithm with the repgenHMM and IGoR tools. Shared clonotypes were analyzed with the tcR package in R, and sharing was normalized by the product of cloneset sizes. Out-of-frame nonproductive sequences were analyzed to study raw recombination free of thymic and clonal selection effects. TCRdb applied fastp at Q25 and MiXCR to the public reads, then kept only in-frame beta chains. Rows with a matching CDR3 protein are joined into one entry that keeps the most common DNA and genes. None of the V and J calls come from the authors' own analysis; TCRdb made them. In all, the sample holds 1.5 million to 2 million distinct CDR3 sequences, and roughly 35% of those were seen once. The ten largest account for 0.25% to 0.3% of the sample.

The source of the sample is a study of identical twins (dated by TCRdb to the mid-2010s). General notes on the study: The study deep-sequenced TCR alpha and beta repertoires from monozygotic twins, unrelated adults of various ages and cord blood to test whether fetal clonotypes persist. To rule out contamination, the twin experiments were replicated at different times with different library preparation protocols.

All donors were healthy Caucasians. General study outcomes and caveats: Abundant cord blood beta clonotypes carried fewer insertions; young adult naive repertoires showed a weaker similar trend, while memory repertoires showed none. Because the same donors could not be followed over many years, the conclusions depended on cross-sectional statistical analysis. Out-of-frame TCR alpha sharing in monozygotic twins was systematically underestimated by recombination models, whereas sharing between unrelated individuals was in agreement with the recombination models. Compared with coincidental sharing between unrelated individuals, out-of-frame TCR alpha sequences shared between twins showed an excess of sequences with low generation probability. In beta out-of-frame sequences, excess twin sharing was weaker, because having fewer shared sequences lowered the signal-to-noise ratio. Invariant T cells such as MAIT and iNKT could partly confound zero-insertion analyses, although diverse VJ usage argued against such confounding for most clonotypes.

Sequencing was performed on cord blood. The sequence derives from a newborn girl in good health.

Here the CDR3 is given as CASISRSTDTQYF. Read as DNA, the sequence is TGTGCCAGTATCTCGCGGAGCACAGATACGCAGTATTTT. The sequence links TRBV19 to TRBJ2-3; too little of a D gene remains to name it. Including cysteine and phenylalanine, the CDR3 has 13 amino acids. The DNA shown is the 39-base CDR3, in frame from base 1. V is pared back by 7 bases and J by 0 bases, with 8 bases lying between the germline termini. CDR1 LNHDA and CDR2 SQIVND are derived from the germline V gene (reference sequence).